The sequence of this TCR beta chain was determined in a study of blood T cell repertoires in COVID-19. Study summary: Acute and convalescent COVID-19 samples came from the United States, Italy and Spain. In each case, the material was cDNA or gDNA derived from T cells, B-cell-depleted T cells, or PBMCs.

The germline V gene encodes CDR1 MNHEY and CDR2 SVGAGI. The CDR3 runs to 13 residues. V was pared by 3 bases and J by 4 bases, with 7 bases between. In the authors' workflow: Nucleated cell number was recorded as an estimate derived from reference gene primer amplification. The method was immunoSEQ multiplex PCR; TCRdb's version includes in-frame clones alone and lacks a portion of them. D and trimming were read from the DNA, whereas the V and J calls and clone size are those reported in that table. Of 190,000 or so clones listed, almost 85% are singletons. Sequencing was done on a sample of peripheral blood. The chain has TRBV6-5 and TRBJ1-5; no clear D. This sequence was found in a human donor with acute or convalescent COVID-19. The donor label of this sample is uncertain. CDR3 sequence: CASSYGKNQPQHF. CDR3 sequence (DNA): TGTGCCAGCAGTTATGGCAAGAATCAGCCCCAGCATTTT.